One sample yielded the 28 T cell receptor beta chains listed below, sequenced in a study of vaccination effects on CD4 cells after COVID-19. Their target antigens are unknown. Expansion with viral peptide pools was applied to antigen-specific CD4+ T cells by the ViraFEST assay prior to sequencing. It was after more than 8 days of culture that CD4+ T cells were isolated. Each participant was administered two doses of either the BNT162b2 or the mRNA-1273 vaccine. Data came from immunoSEQ multiplex PCR; TCRdb stores just in-frame clones and leaves some out. The data contain 25,000 to 30,000 clones, just under 75% of them singletons. The input for sequencing was CD4+ T cells from PBMCs cultured with HCoV-229E spike peptides, taken after COVID-19 vaccination. The receptor source for this set is a human donor who received a COVID-19 vaccine.

The chain carries TRBV19 and TRBJ1-2, with D perhaps matching TRBD1 (5 bases). This CDR3 comprises 18 residues. Per the germline V gene, CDR1 is LNHDA and CDR2 is SQIVND (reference sequence). The ends were cut back, 5 bases at V and 2 bases at J, with 24 bases in the middle. CDR3 sequence: CASSGIGGRVLLNYGYTF. CDR3 nucleotides: TGTGCCAGTAGTGGGATCGGGGGACGGGTCCTCCTGAACTATGGCTACACCTTC.

The chain has TRBV27 and TRBJ2-3; 9 bases agree with TRBD2. The CDR3 contains 19 residues. CDR1 and CDR2 from the germline V gene are MNHEY and SMNVEV (reference sequence). Trimming cost V 4 bases and J 1 base; bases outside gene matches: 15. DNA for the CDR3: TGTGCCAGCAGTTCTATTCGCGTCTTAGGCGGGGGGGGCACAGATACGCAGTATTTT. This sequence encodes CASSSIRVLGGGGTDTQYF.

With regard to this clone: The same CDR3 is also encoded by other DNA sequences in this sample. The J gene is TRBJ1-5, the V gene TRBV6-2 or TRBV6-3, with D maybe TRBD1 (5 bases). This CDR3 comprises 14 residues. V was trimmed by 2 bases and J by 4 bases, leaving 9 bases between them. Germline CDR1 is MNHEY and CDR2 is SVGEGT. The DNA for the CDR3 is TGTGCCAGCAGTTACGGCGGGGGGAATCAGCCCCAGCATTTT. It encodes CASSYGGGNQPQHF.

The chain is built from TRBV30 and TRBJ2-5; D is undetermined. CDR1 and CDR2 (germline): GTSNPN, SVGIG (reference sequence). Between the trimmed V and J ends, which lost 2 bases and 1 base, there was a span of 14 bases. The CDR3 runs to 15 residues. This chain's CDR3 is CAWSLQWKAQETQYF. The CDR3 DNA is TGTGCCTGGAGTCTACAATGGAAGGCCCAAGAGACCCAGTACTTC.

The CDR3 region has the DNA TGTGCCAGCAGTGAACAGTCTAGCGGGAGCAATGAGCAGTTCTTC. Protein: CASSEQSSGSNEQFF. The chain employs TRBV6-1 and TRBJ2-1; 10 bases align to TRBD2. Germline V CDR1 and CDR2: MNHNS, SASEGT. This CDR3 region has 15 residues. The junction had 4 bases not matched to a gene; V was cut back by 2 bases and J by 6 bases.

This chain uses TRBV4-1 with TRBJ2-5; TRBD1 matches at 7 bases. Trimming removed 1 base from V and 5 bases from J; junction bases left unmatched: 4. The CDR3 totals 14 residues. Germline V gives CDR1 MGHRA, CDR2 YSYEKL. CDR3 coding DNA: TGCGCCAGCAGCCAAGGACAGGGTTTGGAGACCCAGTACTTC. Translated: CASSQGQGLETQYF.

The rearrangement uses TRBV2 and TRBJ2-5; TRBD1 aligns across 10 bases. CDR1 is SNHLY and CDR2 is FYNNEI in the germline V gene. The CDR3 contains 14 residues. Trimming at V came to 8 bases and at J to 1 base, leaving 4 bases not matched to a gene. The CDR3 region is CASFRTGGQETQYF. Written as DNA, the CDR3 is TGTGCCAGCTTCCGGACAGGGGGCCAAGAGACCCAGTACTTC.

The V call is TRBV19, the J call TRBJ1-5; no clear D. The CDR3 extends over 15 amino acids. The germline V gene has CDR1 LNHDA and CDR2 SQIVND (reference sequence). The ends were cut back, 1 base at V and 6 bases at J, with 13 bases in the middle. The CDR3 DNA is TGTGCCAGTAGTATAGGTGGGCGGGGTGGTCAGCCCCAGCATTTT. It specifies CASSIGGRGGQPQHF.

The rearrangement links TRBV19 to TRBJ2-1, with D perhaps matching TRBD2 (5 bases). In germline, CDR1 is LNHDA, CDR2 SQIVND (reference sequence). Deletions cut 4 bases from V and 0 bases from J, with 16 bases between. CDR3 length equals 17 residues. CDR3 in DNA: TGTGCCAGTAGTACGTCACTAGTTTGGAGCTCCTACAATGAGCAGTTCTTC. Protein: CASSTSLVWSSYNEQFF.

This clone came up a few times. DNA for the CDR3: TGTGCCAGTTTCCGATCGGCTGGGGGCTACACCTTC. Translation: CASFRSAGGYTF. The chain links TRBV19 to TRBJ1-2; D unclear. The CDR3 spans 12 residues. Trimming cost V 8 bases and J 8 bases, with 15 bases left between them. Germline-derived CDR1 and CDR2 are LNHDA and SQIVND (reference sequence). Filled out from reference TRBV19 and TRBJ1-2, the complete variable domain reads DGGITQSPKYLFRKEGQNVTLSCEQNLNHDAMYWYRQDPGQGLRLIYYSQIVNDFQKGDIAEGYSVSREKKESFPLTVTSAQKNPTAFYLCASFRSAGGYTFGSGTRLTVV.

V and J are TRBV6-1 and TRBJ2-7; perhaps TRBD2 as D (6 bases). This CDR3 has 14 residues. V was trimmed by 2 bases and J by 3 bases, leaving 11 bases between them. Germline CDR1 MNHNS, CDR2 SASEGT. This chain's CDR3 is CASSESGRDYEQYF. The CDR3 DNA sequence: TGTGCCAGCAGTGAATCAGGGCGGGACTACGAGCAGTACTTC.

The chain carries TRBV13 and TRBJ2-1; 8 nucleotides line up with TRBD1. The V gene end was trimmed by 5 bases and the J gene end by 9 bases; junction bases not matched to a gene: 18. This CDR3 region has 17 residues. The V gene's germline CDR1 is PRHDT and CDR2 FYEKMQ (reference sequence). CDR3 DNA: TGTGCCAGCAGCCCTTCGCGGACAGGGATCATCAATCGTGAGCAGTTCTTC. Translating gives CASSPSRTGIINREQFF.

The V call is TRBV19, the J call TRBJ1-1, with 10 bases matching TRBD1. This CDR3 contains 14 residues. With 6 bases clipped from V and 4 bases from J, the junction kept 5 bases outside the gene matches. Germline CDR1 reads LNHDA; CDR2 reads SQIVND (reference sequence). The CDR3 sequence is CASRQGQGVTEAFF. In DNA form, the CDR3 reads TGTGCCAGTAGACAAGGACAGGGGGTCACTGAAGCTTTCTTT.

The chain couples TRBV4-2 to TRBJ2-7; D might be TRBD1 (5 bases). CDR1 is LGHNA, CDR2 YNFKEQ, per germline. CDR3 length equals 16 residues. Trimming took 0 bases from V and 7 from J, leaving 19 bases between them. The chain's CDR3 is CASSQEGLGPQGEQYF. DNA for the CDR3: TGTGCCAGCAGCCAAGAGGGGTTGGGGCCTCAAGGGGAGCAGTACTTC.

The chain recombines TRBV2 with TRBJ2-1; D is possibly TRBD2 (6 bases). There are 13 residues in the CDR3. V dropped 11 bases and J dropped 8 bases, with 19 bases sitting between them. Per the germline V gene, CDR1 is SNHLY and CDR2 is FYNNEI. The CDR3 DNA sequence: TGTGCCGGGACTCCCCGGCCATTGGATGAGCAGTTCTTC. Translating gives CAGTPRPLDEQFF.

V usage is TRBV19 and J usage is TRBJ1-4; D ambiguous. CDR1 and CDR2 from the germline V gene are LNHDA and SQIVND (reference sequence). Trimming left V 6 bases short and J 11 bases short, with 13 bases between. The CDR3 is 12 amino acids. The CDR3 DNA reads as TGTGCCAGTAGCCGTCACAGCCATAAACTGTTTTTT. It codes for CASSRHSHKLFF.

V usage is TRBV27 and J usage is TRBJ2-3; D remains ambiguous. Germline V gene data show CDR1 as MNHEY and CDR2 as SMNVEV (reference sequence). V shed 6 bases and J shed 2 bases, with 6 bases lying between them. This CDR3 is 12 amino acids long. The DNA for the CDR3 is TGTGCCAGCAGGGGGATCACAGATACGCAGTATTTT. Translated, it gives CASRGITDTQYF.

The chain is built from TRBV5-1 and TRBJ1-1; D uncertain. The germline V and J ends were trimmed by 4 bases and 1 base, with 11 bases remaining between them. CDR1 is SGHRS and CDR2 is YFSETQ in the germline V gene. The CDR3 extends over 14 amino acids. CDR3 loop: CASSAHPGNTEAFF. CDR3 DNA: TGCGCCAGCAGCGCCCACCCGGGGAACACTGAAGCTTTCTTT.

This sequence joins TRBV5-8 and TRBJ1-6; D gene uncertain. V shed 0 bases and J shed 6 bases, with 10 bases lying between them. The CDR3 is made up of 15 amino acids. Germline CDR1 is SGHTS and CDR2 is YDEGEE. CDR3 sequence reads: CASSLAAEINSPLHF. Written as DNA, the CDR3 is TGTGCCAGCAGCTTGGCCGCGGAGATTAATTCACCCCTCCACTTT.

The CDR3 spells CASSEATASYGYTF. The CDR3 DNA reads as TGTGCCAGCAGTGAAGCTACAGCCTCCTATGGCTACACCTTC. V and J are TRBV6-1 and TRBJ1-2; D not certain. Trimming removed 0 bases at V and 4 bases at J, with 9 bases between. There are 14 residues in the CDR3. Germline V gene lookup returns CDR1 MNHNS and CDR2 SASEGT.

J is TRBJ1-1 and V is TRBV19, with a weak D call TRBD1 (6 bases). Germline CDR1 LNHDA, CDR2 SQIVND (reference sequence). The V end lost 3 bases, the J end lost 1 base, and 12 bases lay between the germline ends. The CDR3 loop spans 15 amino acids. The CDR3 here is CASSILWTENTEAFF. The CDR3 DNA follows: TGTGCCAGTAGTATTCTTTGGACAGAGAACACTGAAGCTTTCTTT. Supplemented by reference TRBV19 and TRBJ1-1, the full variable domain reads DGGITQSPKYLFRKEGQNVTLSCEQNLNHDAMYWYRQDPGQGLRLIYYSQIVNDFQKGDIAEGYSVSREKKESFPLTVTSAQKNPTAFYLCASSILWTENTEAFFGQGTRLTVV.

This sequence joins TRBV9 and TRBJ2-2; 7 nucleotides line up with TRBD2. The V gene's germline CDR1 is SGDLS and CDR2 YYNGEE. J was trimmed by 2 bases and V by 4 bases; bases with no gene match: 5. CDR3 length equals 15 residues. The DNA of the CDR3 is TGTGCCAGCAGCTCCCGGGACTATAACACCGGGGAGCTGTTTTTT. Protein: CASSSRDYNTGELFF.

V gene TRBV15 combines with J gene TRBJ2-3; no definite D call. Germline V gene sequence: CDR1 LNHNV, CDR2 YYDKDF (reference sequence). The CDR3 totals 16 residues. V gave up 0 bases and J gave up 3 bases, with 13 bases separating them. The CDR3 bases are TGTGCCACCAGCAGAGATAACAGCCTATTGACAGATACGCAGTATTTT. It translates to CATSRDNSLLTDTQYF.

V is TRBV13 and J is TRBJ1-3; D ambiguous. The V gene's germline CDR1 is PRHDT and CDR2 FYEKMQ (reference sequence). The CDR3 contains 13 residues. The V gene lost 6 bases and the J gene lost 4 bases, with 10 bases spanning the gap. CDR3 coding DNA: TGTGCCAGCAGGCGGTTTTCGGGAAACACCATATATTTT. Encoded protein: CASRRFSGNTIYF.

V and J are TRBV6-1 and TRBJ2-5; 11 positions match TRBD2. Looked up from germline, CDR1 is MNHNS and CDR2 is SASEGT. This CDR3 region has 15 residues. V was clipped by 2 bases and J by 4 bases; unmatched bases: 3. The CDR3 spells CASSELAGGPETQYF. DNA for the CDR3: TGTGCCAGCAGTGAATTAGCGGGGGGGCCAGAGACCCAGTACTTC.

The rearrangement links TRBV5-1 to TRBJ1-6; 7 nucleotides line up with TRBD1. J lost 13 bases, V lost 1 base, and 8 bases had no gene match. This CDR3 region has 14 residues. CDR1 is SGHRS, CDR2 YFSETQ, per germline. For the CDR3, the DNA is TGCGCCAGCAGCTTGATACAGGGGAACTCCCCCCTCCACTTT. Translating gives CASSLIQGNSPLHF.

This clone occurred once. J is TRBJ1-3 and V is TRBV6-8; 8 bases fit TRBD1. The CDR3 contains 13 residues. The germline gives CDR1 MNHGY, CDR2 SAAAGT. After removal of 8 bases from V and 6 bases from J, the junction contained 6 bases not matched to a gene. The CDR3 DNA reads as TGTGCCAGCGGACAGGGAAAGGAAAACACCATATATTTT. Its translation is CASGQGKENTIYF.

This clone was observed a single time. V and J are TRBV18 and TRBJ2-5; D gene ambiguous. The CDR3 runs to 12 residues. V gave up 2 bases and J gave up 0 bases, with 1 base separating them. Germline CDR1 reads KGHSH; CDR2 reads LQKENI. The CDR3 sequence: CASSPNQETQYF. Here the CDR3 DNA reads TGTGCCAGCTCACCAAACCAAGAGACCCAGTACTTC.